Listed below are T cell receptor beta chains from one sample, sequenced in a study of blood T cell repertoires in COVID-19. TCRdb's copy holds only in-frame clones and misses some; the assay was immunoSEQ multiplex PCR. The sample contains fewer than 200,000 clones, about 83% of which appear only once. Sequencing was done on a sample of PBMCs or T cells enriched from blood (not recorded which). The receptors here all came from a woman between 50 and 59 years old in a cohort exposed to, infected with or recovered from COVID-19 (not recorded which). CDR3s include the opening cysteine and the closing phenylalanine or tryptophan. Fields, in order: CDR3 DNA, CDR3 protein, J gene, D gene, clone size, V gene. A D gene is named only where the DNA matches it firmly. A clone size is listed for some rows: how often the clone was seen (once, few, many), or a class if it is expanded.

TGTGCCAGCAGCGCGACAGGGGTGGATGAGCAGTTCTTC,CASSATGVDEQFF,TRBJ2-1,TRBD1,NA,TRBV9
TGTGCCAGCAGCCCTAACGGAGCAGACTATGGCTACACCTTC,CASSPNGADYGYTF,TRBJ1-2,NA,NA,TRBV7-9
TGTGCCAGCAGCCTCGGGGAGGGGAGATCGGCCCTCCACTTT,CASSLGEGRSALHF,TRBJ1-6,NA,NA,TRBV9
TGTGCCAGTAGTATAGCCGCCGACTCACGCACAGATACGCAGTATTTT,CASSIAADSRTDTQYF,TRBJ2-3,NA,few,TRBV19
TGTGCCAGCAGCAGACCCGACAAACGCAATGGCTACACCTTC,CASSRPDKRNGYTF,TRBJ1-2,NA,NA,TRBV7-2
TGTGCCAGCAGTTCGAACCGACAGGGGATTAATTCACCCCTCCACTTT,CASSSNRQGINSPLHF,TRBJ1-6,TRBD1,NA,TRBV28
TGCGCCAGCAGTGAGATAAGCTCCGGGACAAGTGATTGGGAAAAACTGTTTTTT,CASSEISSGTSDWEKLFF,TRBJ1-4,NA,NA,TRBV10-2
TGTGCCTGGAGTATCGCGGTACGGGGGGCAGGTCAGCCCCAGCATTTT,CAWSIAVRGAGQPQHF,TRBJ1-5,NA,NA,TRBV30
TGCAGCGTTGCTAGCGGGAGGCGGAATGAGCAGTTCTTC,CSVASGRRNEQFF,TRBJ2-1,TRBD2,NA,TRBV29-1
TGTGCCAGCAGTTTATTTCTGGGGGCGAGCACAGATACGCAGTATTTT,CASSLFLGASTDTQYF,TRBJ2-3,NA,NA,TRBV28
TGTGCCAGCAGTCCCCGGGACAGACGGCTCCGAACCTACGAGCAGTACTTC,CASSPRDRRLRTYEQYF,TRBJ2-7,TRBD1,NA,TRBV28
TGTGCCAGCAGTTCGCCGACTAGCGGGGGAAACTACGAGCAGTACTTC,CASSSPTSGGNYEQYF,TRBJ2-7,TRBD2,NA,TRBV27
TGTGCCAGTAGTATCAGGGGTAACTATGGCTACACCTTC,CASSIRGNYGYTF,TRBJ1-2,NA,NA,TRBV19
TGTGCCAGCAGTGAGAGTAGCGGGATCCAAGAGACCCAGTACTTC,CASSESSGIQETQYF,TRBJ2-5,TRBD2,NA,TRBV2
TGCAGTGCGAGCGTGGATACGCAGTATTTT,CSASVDTQYF,TRBJ2-3,NA,NA,TRBV20-1